The 24 T cell receptor beta chains below were found in one sample sequenced in a study of graft-versus-host responses after intestinal transplantation. The table came from immunoSEQ multiplex PCR; TCRdb's copy has only in-frame clones and leaves some out. The sample lists approximately 11,000 clones; over 90% were seen once. Sequenced here: PBMCs, sampled less than 110 days after intestinal transplant. The receptors stem from a human patient who received an intestinal transplant, so some T cells may come from the graft donor.

J is TRBJ1-2 and V is TRBV15; tentative D call: TRBD1 (6 bases). V lost 0 bases and J 4 bases, leaving 18 bases between the germline ends. Germline V gives CDR1 LNHNV, CDR2 YYDKDF (reference sequence). The length of the CDR3 is 17 residues. The CDR3 region is CATSRDRTALGFYGYTF. CDR3 sequence (DNA): TGTGCCACCAGCAGAGATAGGACAGCGTTGGGTTTCTATGGCTACACCTTC.

This clone was seen once. The chain links TRBV30 to TRBJ2-3, with 8 nucleotides matching TRBD2. This CDR3 contains 14 residues. Looked up from germline, CDR1 is GTSNPN and CDR2 is SVGIG (reference sequence). V trimming: 2 bases; J trimming: 4 bases; junction bases outside the gene matches: 5. CDR3 protein: CAWSMSGSADTQYF. The CDR3 DNA reads as TGTGCCTGGAGTATGAGCGGGAGTGCAGATACGCAGTATTTT.

V is TRBV4-2 and J is TRBJ1-2; D may be TRBD1 (5 bases). The CDR3 contains 16 residues. CDR1 is LGHNA and CDR2 is YNFKEQ in the germline V gene. The V end lost 4 bases, the J end lost 3 bases, and 18 bases lay between the germline ends. CDR3 residues: CASSPPGGGGYYGYTF. The CDR3 region has the DNA TGTGCCAGCAGCCCCCCCGGAGGTGGGGGTTACTATGGCTACACCTTC.

The chain is built from TRBV6-5 and TRBJ1-2, with D unclear. There are 12 residues in the CDR3. V was cut by 7 bases and J by 5 bases, with 11 bases left in between. The germline gives CDR1 MNHEY, CDR2 SVGAGI. The CDR3 reads CASTSGSYGYTF. The CDR3 DNA is TGTGCCAGCACGTCCGGTTCTTATGGCTACACCTTC.

This clone was seen just once. This chain uses TRBV4-2 with TRBJ2-2, with a weak D call TRBD2 (6 bases). This CDR3 is built from 15 residues. V shed 1 base and J shed 2 bases, with 8 bases lying between them. Germline CDR1 is LGHNA and CDR2 is YNFKEQ. In DNA form, the CDR3 reads TGTGCCAGCAGCCAAGCGGGAGAAAACACCGGGGAGCTGTTTTTT. As protein: CASSQAGENTGELFF.

This sequence joins TRBV7-9 and TRBJ2-1; 8 positions match TRBD2. The length of the CDR3 is 16 residues. After removal of 5 bases from V and 2 bases from J, the junction contained 8 bases not matched to a gene. Germline CDR1 and CDR2: SEHNR and FQNEAQ (reference sequence). In nucleotides, the CDR3 is TGTGCCAGCAGCGTACAGCGGGGGCCAGCCTACAATGAGCAGTTCTTC. It encodes CASSVQRGPAYNEQFF.

In regard to this clone: One end of the junction varies from germline; a read error may be responsible. V is TRBV6-1 and J is TRBJ1-5; D unclear. This CDR3 region has 17 residues. Germline V lookup: CDR1 MNHNS, CDR2 SASEGT. The CDR3 DNA sequence: TGTGCCAGCAGTGATCGGCAGAACAGTTATAGCAATCGGCCCCAGCATTTT. It encodes CASSDRQNSYSNRPQHF.

This clone was found once. V gene TRBV19 combines with J gene TRBJ2-5; TRBD2 matches 12 bases. The germline V gene has CDR1 LNHDA and CDR2 SQIVND (reference sequence). Losses at the gene ends were 4 bases for V and 2 bases for J; bases not matched to a gene: 8. The CDR3 runs to 17 residues. The CDR3 loop is CASSTGLAGLYQETQYF. The DNA for the CDR3 is TGTGCCAGTAGTACCGGACTAGCGGGACTCTATCAAGAGACCCAGTACTTC.

The chain has TRBV10-3 and TRBJ2-1; TRBD2 aligns across 10 bases. Germline CDR1 ENHRY, CDR2 SYGVKD. This CDR3 has 14 residues. V trimming: 9 bases; J trimming: 8 bases; junction bases outside the gene matches: 10. DNA for the CDR3: TGTGCCATAAAAGGGACTAGCGCCGGCGATGAGCAGTTCTTC. It translates to CAIKGTSAGDEQFF.

The chain employs TRBV18 and TRBJ2-1, with D possibly matching TRBD2 (6 bases). Per the germline V gene, CDR1 is KGHSH and CDR2 is LQKENI. Between the trimmed V and J ends, which lost 3 bases and 5 bases, there was a span of 8 bases. This CDR3 is 13 amino acids long. The CDR3 sequence is CASSPGSHNEQFF. CDR3 coding DNA: TGTGCCAGCTCACCCGGGAGCCACAATGAGCAGTTCTTC.

CDR3 sequence (DNA): TGTGCCAGCAGCTTAGAGGCAGCGGGAGTCTACAATGAGCAGTTCTTC. This codes for CASSLEAAGVYNEQFF. The genes are TRBV11-2 and TRBJ2-1; the match to TRBD2 covers 8 bases. The CDR3 contains 16 residues. V gave up 0 bases and J gave up 3 bases; unmatched junction bases: 4. The germline V gene encodes CDR1 SGHAT and CDR2 FQNNGV.

CDR3 amino acids: CASSDWGDNTEAFF. CDR3 DNA: TGTGCCAGCAGTGATTGGGGGGATAACACTGAAGCTTTCTTT. The rearrangement uses TRBV6-1 and TRBJ1-1, with D perhaps TRBD1 (5 bases). Germline V CDR1 and CDR2: MNHNS, SASEGT. The CDR3 spans 14 residues. V shed 3 bases and J shed 2 bases, with 10 bases lying between them.

Details on this clone: At one boundary the junction diverges from the germline segment, which might be a read error. The rearrangement uses TRBV5-5 and TRBJ1-5; D is perhaps TRBD1 (6 bases). The CDR3 contains 15 residues. Germline values: CDR1 SGHKS, CDR2 YYEKEE (reference sequence). The DNA for the CDR3 is TGTGCCAGCAACTTGGACAGCGAACTTAATCAGCCCCAGCATTTT. As protein: CASNLDSELNQPQHF.

The V gene is TRBV7-4, the J gene TRBJ2-7; tentatively, D is TRBD1 (6 bases). The germline V and J ends were trimmed by 0 bases and 2 bases, with 8 bases remaining between them. In germline, CDR1 is SGHVT, CDR2 SQSDAQ. The CDR3 spans 14 residues. The CDR3 nucleotides read TGTGCCAGCAGCTTAGCTGGGACAACCTACGAGCAGTACTTC. The encoded protein is CASSLAGTTYEQYF.

This clone has just one count. Here the CDR3 DNA reads TGTGCCAGCAGCCAAAATTCAAGGACTGGTCACGAGCAGTACTTC. Amino acid sequence: CASSQNSRTGHEQYF. The chain recombines TRBV4-2 with TRBJ2-7; perhaps TRBD2 as D (5 bases). The V and J ends lost 2 bases and 5 bases respectively, with 16 bases between them. There are 15 residues in the CDR3. Germline CDR1 and CDR2: LGHNA and YNFKEQ.

CDR3 nucleotide sequence: TGTGCCAGCAGCTTAGGCCTCAGACCCTACGAGCAGTACTTC. Amino acids: CASSLGLRPYEQYF. The chain employs TRBV7-9 and TRBJ2-7; D is ambiguous. There are 14 residues in the CDR3. The germline V gene encodes CDR1 SEHNR and CDR2 FQNEAQ (reference sequence). V lost 1 base and J 2 bases, leaving 9 bases between the germline ends.

This clone was observed a single time. The chain uses TRBV27 and TRBJ2-1; possibly TRBD1 for D (5 bases). Deletions cut 6 bases from V and 0 bases from J, with 15 bases between. Looked up from germline, CDR1 is MNHEY and CDR2 is SMNVEV (reference sequence). This CDR3 has 16 residues. The CDR3 is CASSARARSSYNEQFF. The CDR3 bases are TGTGCCAGCAGCGCCAGGGCTAGAAGCTCCTACAATGAGCAGTTCTTC.

The V gene is TRBV9, the J gene TRBJ2-1; TRBD2 matches 13 bases. J was trimmed by 4 bases and V by 4 bases; bases with no gene match: 8. The CDR3 totals 17 residues. The germline V gene encodes CDR1 SGDLS and CDR2 YYNGEE. The CDR3 reads CASSPRLAGGTYNEQFF. CDR3 DNA: TGTGCCAGCAGCCCCCGACTAGCGGGAGGAACGTACAATGAGCAGTTCTTC.

In its sample, this clone was seen a few times. The chain combines TRBV13 with TRBJ2-3, with 10 bases fitting TRBD2. The trim removed 2 bases at V and 6 bases at J, leaving 5 bases unmatched. The CDR3 has 15 residues. Germline V gives CDR1 PRHDT, CDR2 FYEKMQ (reference sequence). DNA for the CDR3: TGTGCCAGCAGCTTAAGCGGGAGGGAGAGGGATACGCAGTATTTT. This codes for CASSLSGRERDTQYF.

The chain is built from TRBV5-1 and TRBJ1-2; possible D gene TRBD1, 5 bases. V lost 3 bases and J 4 bases, leaving 25 bases between the germline ends. The germline V gene has CDR1 SGHRS and CDR2 YFSETQ. The CDR3 loop spans 18 amino acids. CDR3 amino acids: CASSSAPLVDTPFYGYTF. CDR3 DNA: TGCGCCAGCAGCTCTGCCCCGCTAGTGGACACTCCTTTCTATGGCTACACCTTC. The whole variable domain, remainder taken from reference TRBV5-1 and TRBJ1-2, is KAGVTQTPRYLIKTRGQQVTLSCSPISGHRSVSWYQQTPGQGLQFLFEYFSETQRNKGNFPGRFSGRQFSNSRSEMNVSTLELGDSALYLCASSSAPLVDTPFYGYTFGSGTRLTVV.

The gene calls are TRBV19 and TRBJ2-7; 8 bases are a match to TRBD1. The CDR3 consists of 15 residues. V was pared by 7 bases and J by 1 base, with 9 bases of the junction left unmatched. CDR1 and CDR2 from the germline V gene are LNHDA and SQIVND (reference sequence). CDR3 in DNA: TGTGCCAGTACCCCGGGACAGGCCGATTCCTACGAGCAGTACTTC. It encodes CASTPGQADSYEQYF.

The V call is TRBV15, the J call TRBJ2-5; D is ambiguous. Trimming took off 1 base at V and 1 base at J, with 4 bases between the two ends. Germline loops: CDR1 LNHNV, CDR2 YYDKDF (reference sequence). The CDR3 spans 13 residues. CDR3 region: CATSRVSQETQYF. Here the CDR3 DNA reads TGTGCCACCAGCAGAGTCAGCCAAGAGACCCAGTACTTC.

The gene calls are TRBV7-9 and TRBJ2-2, with 10 bases aligning to TRBD1. The ends lost 2 bases at V and 6 bases at J; junction bases unmatched: 6. CDR1 is SEHNR and CDR2 is FQNEAQ in the germline V gene (reference sequence). The CDR3 has 16 residues. The CDR3 nucleotides read TGTGCCAGCAGCTTATCGGACAGGGGGTATTCCGGGGAGCTGTTTTTT. Encoded protein: CASSLSDRGYSGELFF.

The rearrangement links TRBV28 to TRBJ2-3; the match to TRBD2 covers 13 bases. Trimming removed 1 base from V and 4 bases from J; junction bases left unmatched: 11. There are 19 residues in the CDR3. Germline V gene data show CDR1 as MDHEN and CDR2 as SYDVKM. The CDR3 spells CASSLSGGGLAGVADTQYF. The CDR3 DNA sequence: TGTGCCAGCAGTTTATCCGGCGGTGGACTAGCGGGAGTGGCAGATACGCAGTATTTT.